This record concerns one TCR beta chain sequence. What it binds is not known. This record belongs to a study of CXCR3-negative and CXCR3-positive naive CD8 T cells. All CD8+ T cell subsets were sorted in triplicate at fewer than 350,000 cells each. Cells that were CD45RO-CCR7+CD27+CD95- constituted naive CD8+ T cells. The CDR3 loop spans 12 amino acids. The V gene's germline CDR1 is SQVTM and CDR2 ANQGSEA. Overall study results and limits: TRBV-TRBJ usage was similar across naive CXCR3 subsets but distinct in memory cells. More hydrophobic TRB CDR3s were found in CXCR3-positive naive cells than in CXCR3-negative naive cells.

Each TRB cDNA library was prepared by 5' RACE (with UMI labels). For each CDR3 protein, TCRdb gives one entry from its re-call of the 5' RACE reads, without DNA. This listing includes 130,000 to 150,000 distinct CDR3 sequences. The sample was naive CXCR3+ CD8+ T cells from blood. Stated subset: CD45RO-CCR7+CD27+CD95- naive CD8+ T cells expressing CXCR3 (TNR3+). This TCR was recovered from a human donor in good health. Some clones in this sample may be carry-over from other donors' samples. V gene TRBV29-1 combines with J gene TRBJ2-2. CDR3 in amino acids: CSVVEGNGELFF.